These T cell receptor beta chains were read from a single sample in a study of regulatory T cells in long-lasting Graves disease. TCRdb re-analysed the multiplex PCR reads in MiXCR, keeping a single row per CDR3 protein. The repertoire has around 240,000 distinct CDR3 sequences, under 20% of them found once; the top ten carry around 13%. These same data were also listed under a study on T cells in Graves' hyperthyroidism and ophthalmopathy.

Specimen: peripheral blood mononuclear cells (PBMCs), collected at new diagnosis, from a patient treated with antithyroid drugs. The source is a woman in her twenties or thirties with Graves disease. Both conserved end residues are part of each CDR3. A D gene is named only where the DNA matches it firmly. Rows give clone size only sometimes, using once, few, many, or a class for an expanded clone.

CDR3aa: CASSLEGPSSGNTIYF
CDR3nt: TGTGCCAGCAGCTTGGAAGGACCAAGCTCTGGAAACACCATATATTTT
d_gene: -
abundance: -
j_gene: TRBJ1-3
v_gene: TRBV5-4

CDR3aa: CASSPRDRGRLAFSGNTIYF
CDR3nt: TGTGCCAGCAGCCCACGGGACAGGGGAAGGCTAGCATTTTCTGGAAACACCATATATTTT
d_gene: TRBD1
abundance: few
j_gene: TRBJ1-3
v_gene: TRBV7-9

CDR3aa: CASSDRPYYGYTF
CDR3nt: TGTGCCAGCAGCGACAGGCCCTACTATGGCTACACCTTC
d_gene: -
abundance: -
j_gene: TRBJ1-2
v_gene: TRBV12-3/TRBV12-4

CDR3aa: CASSLRNSGNTIYF
CDR3nt: TGTGCCAGCAGCCTCAGGAATAGTGGAAACACCATATATTTT
d_gene: -
abundance: many
j_gene: TRBJ1-3
v_gene: TRBV9

CDR3aa: CAISAGGELHNEQFF
CDR3nt: TGTGCCATCAGCGCGGGGGGGGAGCTGCACAATGAGCAGTTCTTC
d_gene: TRBD2
abundance: many
j_gene: TRBJ2-1
v_gene: TRBV10-3

CDR3aa: CASSGSTQYF
CDR3nt: TGTGCCAGCTCGGGGTCAACGCAGTATTTT
d_gene: -
abundance: many
j_gene: TRBJ2-3
v_gene: TRBV2

CDR3aa: CASSLLGQGSLAEAFF
CDR3nt: TGCGCCAGCAGCTTGCTCGGACAGGGGTCTCTGGCTGAAGCTTTCTTT
d_gene: TRBD1
abundance: -
j_gene: TRBJ1-1
v_gene: TRBV5-1

CDR3aa: CASSVGSVASAFF
CDR3nt: TGTGCCAGCAGTGTTGGGTCCGTAGCCTCAGCTTTCTTT
d_gene: -
abundance: -
j_gene: TRBJ1-1
v_gene: TRBV7-2

CDR3aa: CASSSQPVYNSPLHF
CDR3nt: TGTGCCAGCAGTTCCCAGCCAGTCTATAATTCACCCCTCCACTTT
d_gene: -
abundance: many
j_gene: TRBJ1-6
v_gene: TRBV6-5

CDR3aa: CASTSDLQPQHF
CDR3nt: TGTGCCAGCACTTCCGATCTACAGCCCCAGCATTTT
d_gene: -
abundance: many
j_gene: TRBJ1-5
v_gene: TRBV12-3/TRBV12-4

CDR3aa: CASSQAQGTSYEQYF
CDR3nt: TGCGCCAGCAGCCAAGCCCAGGGAACCTCCTACGAGCAGTACTTC
d_gene: -
abundance: many
j_gene: TRBJ2-7
v_gene: TRBV2

CDR3aa: CASSYSGQGVRQPQHF
CDR3nt: TGTGCCAGCAGTTACTCGGGACAGGGGGTTCGTCAGCCCCAGCATTTT
d_gene: TRBD1
abundance: many
j_gene: TRBJ1-5
v_gene: TRBV6-2/TRBV6-3

CDR3aa: CASSLGGSVTPASSPLHF
CDR3nt: TGTGCCAGCAGTCTCGGGGGGTCGGTGACCCCGGCCAGTTCACCCCTCCACTTT
d_gene: -
abundance: few
j_gene: TRBJ1-6
v_gene: TRBV6-1

CDR3aa: CASSQDPLEETQYF
CDR3nt: TGTGCCAGCAGCCAAGACCCCCTCGAAGAGACCCAGTACTTC
d_gene: -
abundance: many
j_gene: TRBJ2-5
v_gene: TRBV14

CDR3aa: CASSQGTGGNNEQFF
CDR3nt: TGTGCCAGCAGCCAAGGCACGGGGGGGAACAATGAGCAGTTCTTC
d_gene: TRBD2
abundance: -
j_gene: TRBJ2-1
v_gene: TRBV3-1

CDR3aa: CSARDWRGGVDYNEQFF
CDR3nt: TGCAGTGCTAGAGATTGGCGGGGCGGGGTCGACTACAATGAGCAGTTCTTC
d_gene: -
abundance: -
j_gene: TRBJ2-1
v_gene: TRBV20-1

CDR3aa: CASSQEGALGGPEYGYTF
CDR3nt: TGCGCCAGCAGCCAAGAAGGGGCGTTAGGGGGACCAGAATATGGCTACACCTTC
d_gene: -
abundance: few
j_gene: TRBJ1-2
v_gene: TRBV4-1

CDR3aa: CASSPGRGGELFF
CDR3nt: TGTGCCAGCAGCCCTGGGAGGGGCGGGGAGCTGTTTTTT
d_gene: TRBD2
abundance: many
j_gene: TRBJ2-2
v_gene: TRBV11-3

CDR3aa: CASNPSGGAPDTQYF
CDR3nt: TGTGCCAGCAATCCTAGCGGGGGGGCGCCAGATACGCAGTATTTT
d_gene: TRBD2
abundance: many
j_gene: TRBJ2-3
v_gene: TRBV9

CDR3aa: CASRELQGAQSKTEAFF
CDR3nt: TGTGCCAGCAGGGAGTTACAGGGGGCGCAGAGTAAAACTGAAGCTTTCTTT
d_gene: TRBD1
abundance: few
j_gene: TRBJ1-1
v_gene: TRBV14

CDR3aa: CASSPGQGAGDYGYTF
CDR3nt: TGTGCCAGCTCACCAGGACAGGGGGCTGGAGACTATGGCTACACCTTC
d_gene: TRBD1
abundance: many
j_gene: TRBJ1-2
v_gene: TRBV18

CDR3aa: CASRDRDRSSGNTIYF
CDR3nt: TGTGCCAGCAGGGACCGGGACAGATCCTCTGGAAACACCATATATTTT
d_gene: TRBD1
abundance: -
j_gene: TRBJ1-3
v_gene: TRBV6-2/TRBV6-3

CDR3aa: CATDVRYNTGELFF
CDR3nt: TGTGCCACCGACGTTAGATATAACACCGGGGAGCTGTTTTTT
d_gene: -
abundance: many
j_gene: TRBJ2-2
v_gene: TRBV19

CDR3aa: CASSYKTFSPLHF
CDR3nt: TGTGCCAGCAGTTACAAGACATTTTCACCCCTCCACTTT
d_gene: -
abundance: -
j_gene: TRBJ1-6
v_gene: TRBV6-2/TRBV6-3

CDR3aa: CASSSRELDQPQHF
CDR3nt: TGTGCCAGCAGTTCCCGAGAGCTAGACCAGCCCCAGCATTTT
d_gene: -
abundance: many
j_gene: TRBJ1-5
v_gene: TRBV12-3/TRBV12-4

CDR3aa: CSVFSQGQGAYGYTF
CDR3nt: TGCAGCGTTTTTTCCCAGGGACAGGGCGCCTATGGCTACACCTTC
d_gene: TRBD1
abundance: -
j_gene: TRBJ1-2
v_gene: TRBV29-1

CDR3aa: CASSITGDGTDTQYF
CDR3nt: TGTGCCAGCAGCATAACAGGGGATGGCACAGATACGCAGTATTTT
d_gene: TRBD1
abundance: many
j_gene: TRBJ2-3
v_gene: TRBV9

CDR3aa: CASSLRGSGSYEQYF
CDR3nt: TGCGCCAGCAGCTTGAGGGGCTCGGGCTCCTACGAGCAGTACTTC
d_gene: -
abundance: many
j_gene: TRBJ2-7
v_gene: TRBV5-1

CDR3aa: CASSYSQGASGGYTF
CDR3nt: TGTGCCAGCAGTTACTCTCAGGGGGCTTCTGGTGGCTACACCTTC
d_gene: TRBD1
abundance: many
j_gene: TRBJ1-2
v_gene: TRBV6-5

CDR3aa: CASTSLAGGTDTQYF
CDR3nt: TGCGCCAGCACCTCTCTAGCGGGGGGCACAGATACGCAGTATTTT
d_gene: TRBD2
abundance: many
j_gene: TRBJ2-3
v_gene: TRBV5-1

CDR3aa: CASSFDRGHEQFF
CDR3nt: TGTGCTAGCAGCTTCGACAGGGGCCATGAGCAGTTCTTC
d_gene: TRBD1
abundance: few
j_gene: TRBJ2-1
v_gene: TRBV7-7

CDR3aa: CSASKQETQYF
CDR3nt: TGCAGTGCTAGTAAGCAAGAGACCCAGTACTTC
d_gene: -
abundance: many
j_gene: TRBJ2-5
v_gene: TRBV20-1

CDR3aa: CSAPDRGGRTDTQYF
CDR3nt: TGCAGTGCCCCAGACCGGGGGGGCCGGACAGATACGCAGTATTTT
d_gene: TRBD2
abundance: many
j_gene: TRBJ2-3
v_gene: TRBV20-1

CDR3aa: CASSSTDNYGYTF
CDR3nt: TGTGCCAGCAGCTCGACAGATAACTATGGCTACACCTTC
d_gene: -
abundance: many
j_gene: TRBJ1-2
v_gene: TRBV12-3/TRBV12-4

CDR3aa: CASSTDRIGNTIYF
CDR3nt: TGCGCCAGCAGCACGGACAGGATCGGAAACACCATATATTTT
d_gene: TRBD1
abundance: many
j_gene: TRBJ1-3
v_gene: TRBV4-1

CDR3aa: CASSEGGGYGYTF
CDR3nt: TGCGCCAGCAGTGAAGGGGGAGGATATGGCTACACCTTC
d_gene: -
abundance: many
j_gene: TRBJ1-2
v_gene: TRBV10-2

CDR3aa: CASSLIGTNYGYTF
CDR3nt: TGTGCCAGCAGCTTAATAGGGACGAACTATGGCTACACCTTC
d_gene: -
abundance: many
j_gene: TRBJ1-2
v_gene: TRBV7-9

CDR3aa: CASRGEGAADTQYF
CDR3nt: TGTGCCAGCAGAGGCGAGGGGGCGGCAGATACGCAGTATTTT
d_gene: TRBD1
abundance: -
j_gene: TRBJ2-3
v_gene: TRBV6-2/TRBV6-3

CDR3aa: CASSPQGGNYGYTF
CDR3nt: TGTGCCAGCTCACCGCAGGGAGGCAACTATGGCTACACCTTC
d_gene: -
abundance: many
j_gene: TRBJ1-2
v_gene: TRBV3-1

CDR3aa: CASSQITRTGTGYGYTF
CDR3nt: TGTGCCAGCAGCCAAATAACCCGGACCGGGACAGGCTATGGCTACACCTTC
d_gene: TRBD1
abundance: -
j_gene: TRBJ1-2
v_gene: TRBV7-2

CDR3aa: CASSLVRDWKSTDTQYF
CDR3nt: TGTGCCAGCAGCTTGGTCCGGGACTGGAAAAGCACAGATACGCAGTATTTT
d_gene: -
abundance: -
j_gene: TRBJ2-3
v_gene: TRBV7-9

CDR3aa: CASSYKWDRVFSYEQYF
CDR3nt: TGTGCCAGCAGCTATAAATGGGACCGGGTTTTCTCCTACGAGCAGTACTTC
d_gene: -
abundance: many
j_gene: TRBJ2-7
v_gene: TRBV6-1

CDR3aa: CSATRTGWEDTQYF
CDR3nt: TGCAGTGCTACCCGGACAGGGTGGGAAGATACGCAGTATTTT
d_gene: TRBD1
abundance: many
j_gene: TRBJ2-3
v_gene: TRBV20-1

CDR3aa: CSVNNGEETQYF
CDR3nt: TGCAGCGTTAATAACGGGGAAGAGACCCAGTACTTC
d_gene: -
abundance: many
j_gene: TRBJ2-5
v_gene: TRBV29-1